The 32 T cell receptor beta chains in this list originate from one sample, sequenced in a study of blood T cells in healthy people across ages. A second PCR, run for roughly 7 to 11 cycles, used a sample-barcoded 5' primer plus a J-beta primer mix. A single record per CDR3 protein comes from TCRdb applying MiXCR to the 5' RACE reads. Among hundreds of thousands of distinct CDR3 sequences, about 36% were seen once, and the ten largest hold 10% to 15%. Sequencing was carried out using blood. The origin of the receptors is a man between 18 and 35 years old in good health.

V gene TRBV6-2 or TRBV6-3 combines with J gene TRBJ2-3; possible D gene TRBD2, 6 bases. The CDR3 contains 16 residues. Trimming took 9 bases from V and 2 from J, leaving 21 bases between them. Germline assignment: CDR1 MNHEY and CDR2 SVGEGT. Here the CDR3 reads CASRSDYRGDTDTQYF. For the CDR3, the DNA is TGTGCCAGTCGTTCGGACTATCGCGGGGACACAGATACGCAGTATTTT.

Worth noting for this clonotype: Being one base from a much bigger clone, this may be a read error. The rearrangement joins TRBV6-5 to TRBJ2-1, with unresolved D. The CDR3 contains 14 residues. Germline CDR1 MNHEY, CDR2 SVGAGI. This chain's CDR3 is CASRYLSSYNERFF. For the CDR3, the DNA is TGTGCCAGCAGGTATCTCAGCTCCTACAATGAGCGGTTCTTC.

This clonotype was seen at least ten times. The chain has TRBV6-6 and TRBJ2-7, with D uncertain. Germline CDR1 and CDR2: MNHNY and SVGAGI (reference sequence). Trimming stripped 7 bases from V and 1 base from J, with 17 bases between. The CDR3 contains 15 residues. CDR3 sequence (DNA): TGTGCCAGCATCCCCTCCCAGGCCGGTTCCTACGAGCAGTACTTC. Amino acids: CASIPSQAGSYEQYF.

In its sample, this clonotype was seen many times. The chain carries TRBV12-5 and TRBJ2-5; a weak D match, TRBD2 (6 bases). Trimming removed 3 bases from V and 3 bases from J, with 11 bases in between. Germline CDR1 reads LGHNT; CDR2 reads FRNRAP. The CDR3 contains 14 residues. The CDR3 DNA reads TGTGCTAGTGGTTTAAGGACGGGAGAAGAGACCCAGTACTTC. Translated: CASGLRTGEETQYF.

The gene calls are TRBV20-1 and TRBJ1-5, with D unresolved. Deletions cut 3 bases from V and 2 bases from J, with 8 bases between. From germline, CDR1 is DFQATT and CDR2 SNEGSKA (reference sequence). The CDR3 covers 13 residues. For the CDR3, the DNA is TGCAGTGCTAGTCGGGATGGCAATCAGCCCCAGCATTTT. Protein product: CSASRDGNQPQHF.

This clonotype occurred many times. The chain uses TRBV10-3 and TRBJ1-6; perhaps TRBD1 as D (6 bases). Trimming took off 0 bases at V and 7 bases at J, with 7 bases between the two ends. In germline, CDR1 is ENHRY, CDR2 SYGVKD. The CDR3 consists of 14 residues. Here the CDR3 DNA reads TGTGCCATCAGTGAGTCGGGGACAAATTCACCCCTCCACTTT. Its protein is CAISESGTNSPLHF.

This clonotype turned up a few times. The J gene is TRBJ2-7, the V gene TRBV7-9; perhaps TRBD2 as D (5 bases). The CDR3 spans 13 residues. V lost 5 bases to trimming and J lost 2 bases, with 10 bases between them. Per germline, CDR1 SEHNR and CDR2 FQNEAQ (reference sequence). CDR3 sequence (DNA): TGTGCCAGCAGCACTCCGCGGGCCTACGAGCAGTACTTC. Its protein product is CASSTPRAYEQYF.

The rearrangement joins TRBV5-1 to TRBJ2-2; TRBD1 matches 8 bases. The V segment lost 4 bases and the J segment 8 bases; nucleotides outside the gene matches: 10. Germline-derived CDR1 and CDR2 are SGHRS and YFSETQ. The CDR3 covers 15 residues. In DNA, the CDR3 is TGCGCCAGCAGCAACGGGGACAGGTCCGCAGGGGAGCTGTTTTTT. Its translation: CASSNGDRSAGELFF. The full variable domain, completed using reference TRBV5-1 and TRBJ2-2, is KAGVTQTPRYLIKTRGQQVTLSCSPISGHRSVSWYQQTPGQGLQFLFEYFSETQRNKGNFPGRFSGRQFSNSRSEMNVSTLELGDSALYLCASSNGDRSAGELFFGEGSRLTVL.

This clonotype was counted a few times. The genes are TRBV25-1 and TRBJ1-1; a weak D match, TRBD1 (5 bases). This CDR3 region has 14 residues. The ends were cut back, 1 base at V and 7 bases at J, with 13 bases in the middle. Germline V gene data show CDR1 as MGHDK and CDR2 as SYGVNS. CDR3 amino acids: CASSEWGRRVEAFF. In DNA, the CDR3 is TGTGCCAGCAGTGAATGGGGCCGACGGGTTGAAGCTTTCTTT.

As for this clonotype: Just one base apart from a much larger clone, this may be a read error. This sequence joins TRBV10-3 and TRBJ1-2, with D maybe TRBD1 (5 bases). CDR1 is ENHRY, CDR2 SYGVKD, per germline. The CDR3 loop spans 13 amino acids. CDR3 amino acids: CAISFRDDYGHTF. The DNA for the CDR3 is TGTGCCATCAGCTTCCGGGACGACTATGGCCACACCTTC.

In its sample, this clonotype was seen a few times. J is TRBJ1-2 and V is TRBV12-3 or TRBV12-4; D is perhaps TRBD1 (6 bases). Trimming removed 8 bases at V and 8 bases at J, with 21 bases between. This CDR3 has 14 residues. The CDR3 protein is CASASSSGVEGYTF. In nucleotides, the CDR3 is TGTGCCAGCGCAAGTTCCTCAGGGGTAGAAGGCTACACCTTC.

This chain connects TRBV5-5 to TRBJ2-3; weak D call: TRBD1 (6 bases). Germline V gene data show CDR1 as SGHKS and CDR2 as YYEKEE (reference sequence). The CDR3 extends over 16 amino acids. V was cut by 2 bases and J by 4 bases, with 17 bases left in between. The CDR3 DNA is TGTGCCAGCAGCTTAGTAAGGGGGAGCACGGCAGATACGCAGTATTTT. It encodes CASSLVRGSTADTQYF.

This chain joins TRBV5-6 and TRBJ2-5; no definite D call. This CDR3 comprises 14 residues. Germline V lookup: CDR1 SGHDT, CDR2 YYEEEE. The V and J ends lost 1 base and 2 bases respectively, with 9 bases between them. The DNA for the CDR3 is TGTGCCAGCAGCTTGCCGGCTACTCAAGAGACCCAGTACTTC. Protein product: CASSLPATQETQYF.

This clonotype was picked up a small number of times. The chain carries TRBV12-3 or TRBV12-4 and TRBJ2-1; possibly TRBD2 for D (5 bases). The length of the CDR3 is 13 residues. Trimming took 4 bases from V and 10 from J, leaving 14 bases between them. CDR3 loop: CASSYPAGREQFF. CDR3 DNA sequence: TGTGCCAGCAGTTACCCTGCGGGCAGAGAGCAGTTCTTC.

The CDR3 nucleotides read TGTGCCAGCAGCTTAGGGACCGGGCCACAATACAATGAGCAGTACTTC. It is translated as CASSLGTGPQYNEQYF. The V call is TRBV7-2, the J call TRBJ2-1; D ambiguous. The DNA end is more similar to TRBJ2-7, so the J call may be wrong. Looked up from germline, CDR1 is SGHTA and CDR2 is FQGNSA. This CDR3 has 16 residues.

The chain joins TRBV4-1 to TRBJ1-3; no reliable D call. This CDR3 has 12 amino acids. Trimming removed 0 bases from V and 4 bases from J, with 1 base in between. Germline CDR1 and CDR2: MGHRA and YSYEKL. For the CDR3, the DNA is TGCGCCAGCAGCCAAGAAGGAAACACCATATATTTT. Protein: CASSQEGNTIYF.

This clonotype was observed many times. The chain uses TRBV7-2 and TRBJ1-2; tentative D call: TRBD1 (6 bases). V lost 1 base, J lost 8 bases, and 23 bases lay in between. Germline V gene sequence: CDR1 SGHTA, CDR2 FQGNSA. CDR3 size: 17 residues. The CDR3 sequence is CASSLVGGFRGSDGYTF. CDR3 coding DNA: TGTGCCAGCAGCTTAGTAGGAGGATTCAGGGGAAGTGACGGCTACACCTTC. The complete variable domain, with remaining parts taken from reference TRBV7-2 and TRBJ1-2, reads GAGVSQSPSNKVTEKGKDVELRCDPISGHTALYWYRQSLGQGLEFLIYFQGNSAPDKSGLPSDRFSAERTGGSVSTLTIQRTQQEDSAVYLCASSLVGGFRGSDGYTFGSGTRLTVV.

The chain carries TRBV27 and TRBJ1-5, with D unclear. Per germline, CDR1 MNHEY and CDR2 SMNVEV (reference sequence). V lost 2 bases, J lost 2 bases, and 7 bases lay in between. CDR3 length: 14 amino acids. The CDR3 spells CASSLSVRNQPQHF. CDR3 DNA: TGTGCCAGCAGTTTAAGCGTGCGCAATCAGCCCCAGCATTTT.

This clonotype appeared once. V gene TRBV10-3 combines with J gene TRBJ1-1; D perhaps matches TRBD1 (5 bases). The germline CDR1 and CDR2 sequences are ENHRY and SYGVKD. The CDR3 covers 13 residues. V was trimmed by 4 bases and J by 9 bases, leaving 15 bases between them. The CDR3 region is CAISGPGGTKAFF. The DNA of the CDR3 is TGTGCCATCAGTGGCCCCGGGGGGACTAAAGCTTTCTTT.

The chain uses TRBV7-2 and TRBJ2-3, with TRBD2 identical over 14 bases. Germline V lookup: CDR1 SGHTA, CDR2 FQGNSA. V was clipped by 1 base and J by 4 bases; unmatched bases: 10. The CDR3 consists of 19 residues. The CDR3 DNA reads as TGTGCCAGCAGCTTAGGACTAGCGGGGGGGCCAATTAATCCAGATACGCAGTATTTT. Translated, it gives CASSLGLAGGPINPDTQYF.

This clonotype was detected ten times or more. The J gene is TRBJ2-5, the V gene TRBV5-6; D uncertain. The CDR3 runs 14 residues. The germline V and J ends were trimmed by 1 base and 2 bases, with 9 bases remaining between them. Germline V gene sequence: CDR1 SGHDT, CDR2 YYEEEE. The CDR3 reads CASSLRLPQETQYF. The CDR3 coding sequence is TGTGCCAGCAGCTTGAGACTGCCACAAGAGACCCAGTACTTC.

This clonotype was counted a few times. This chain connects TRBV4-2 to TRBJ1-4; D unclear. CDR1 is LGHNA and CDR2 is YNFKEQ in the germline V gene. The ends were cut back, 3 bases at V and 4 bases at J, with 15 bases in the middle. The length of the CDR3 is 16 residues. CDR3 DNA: TGTGCCAGCAGCCAGTTTCAAGGGTACGGTAATGAAAAACTGTTTTTT. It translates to CASSQFQGYGNEKLFF.

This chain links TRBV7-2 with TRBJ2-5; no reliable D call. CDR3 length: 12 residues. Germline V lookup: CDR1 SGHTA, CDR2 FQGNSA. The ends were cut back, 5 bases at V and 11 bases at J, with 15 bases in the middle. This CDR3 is CASSPTSPEQYF. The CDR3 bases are TGTGCCAGCAGCCCAACGAGCCCTGAGCAGTACTTC.

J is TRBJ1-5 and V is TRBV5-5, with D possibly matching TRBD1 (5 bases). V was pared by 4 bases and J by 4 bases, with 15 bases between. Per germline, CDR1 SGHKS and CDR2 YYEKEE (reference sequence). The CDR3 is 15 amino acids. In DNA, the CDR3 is TGTGCCAGCAGCCCAAACGGGAGGGGAAATCAGCCCCAGCATTTT. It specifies CASSPNGRGNQPQHF.

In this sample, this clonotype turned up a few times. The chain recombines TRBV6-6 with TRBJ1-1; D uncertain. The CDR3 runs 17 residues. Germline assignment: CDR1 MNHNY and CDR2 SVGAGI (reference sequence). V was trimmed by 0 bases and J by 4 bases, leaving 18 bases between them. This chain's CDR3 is CASSYSSPLEVTTEAFF. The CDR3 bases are TGTGCCAGCAGTTACTCGAGCCCGCTGGAGGTGACCACTGAAGCTTTCTTT.

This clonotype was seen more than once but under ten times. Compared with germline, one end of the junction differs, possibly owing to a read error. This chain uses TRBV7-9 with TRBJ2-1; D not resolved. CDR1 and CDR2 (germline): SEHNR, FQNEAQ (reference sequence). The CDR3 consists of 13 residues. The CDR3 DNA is TGTGCCAGCAGCTTAAACGCGTTAAATGGGCAGTTCTTC. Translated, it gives CASSLNALNGQFF.

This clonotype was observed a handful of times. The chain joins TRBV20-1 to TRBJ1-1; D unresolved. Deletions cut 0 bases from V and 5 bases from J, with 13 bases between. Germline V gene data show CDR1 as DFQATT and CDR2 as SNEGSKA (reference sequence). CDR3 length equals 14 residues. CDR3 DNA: TGCAGTGCTAGAGATCCTCAAACGAGGACTGAAGCTTTCTTT. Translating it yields CSARDPQTRTEAFF.

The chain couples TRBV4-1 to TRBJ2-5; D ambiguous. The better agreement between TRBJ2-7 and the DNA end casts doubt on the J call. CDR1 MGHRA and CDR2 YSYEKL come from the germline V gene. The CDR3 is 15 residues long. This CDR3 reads CASSQDGNTVYEQYF. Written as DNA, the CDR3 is TGCGCCAGCAGCCAAGATGGCAACACTGTCTACGAGCAGTACTTC.

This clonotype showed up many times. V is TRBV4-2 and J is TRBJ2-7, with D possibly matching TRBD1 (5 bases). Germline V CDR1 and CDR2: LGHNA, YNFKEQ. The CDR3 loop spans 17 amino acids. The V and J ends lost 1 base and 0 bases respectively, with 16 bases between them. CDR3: CASSQVLLGASSYEQYF. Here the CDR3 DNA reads TGTGCCAGCAGCCAAGTTCTACTTGGGGCGTCCTCCTACGAGCAGTACTTC.

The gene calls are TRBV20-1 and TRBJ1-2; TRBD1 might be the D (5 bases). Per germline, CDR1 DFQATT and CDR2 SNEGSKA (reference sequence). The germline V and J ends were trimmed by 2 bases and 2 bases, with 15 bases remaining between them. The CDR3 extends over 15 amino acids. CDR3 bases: TGCAGTGCTAGACCCTATTTGGGGCAAAACTATGGCTACACCTTC. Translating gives CSARPYLGQNYGYTF.

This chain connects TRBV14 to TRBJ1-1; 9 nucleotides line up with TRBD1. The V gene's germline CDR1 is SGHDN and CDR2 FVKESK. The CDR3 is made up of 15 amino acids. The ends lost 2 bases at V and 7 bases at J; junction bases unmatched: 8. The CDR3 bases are TGTGCCAGCAGCCAAAATGTCGGGACAGGGAATGAAGCTTTCTTT. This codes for CASSQNVGTGNEAFF.

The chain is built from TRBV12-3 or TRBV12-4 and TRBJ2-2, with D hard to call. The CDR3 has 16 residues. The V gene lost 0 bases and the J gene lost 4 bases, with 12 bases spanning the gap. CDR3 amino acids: CASSLALGIRTGELFF. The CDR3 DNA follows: TGTGCCAGCAGTTTAGCGCTCGGTATCCGCACCGGGGAGCTGTTTTTT.